The T cell receptor (beta chain) described here comes from a study of neurological immune-mediated disorders. The V and J ends lost 4 bases and 0 bases respectively, with 10 bases between them. Germline values: CDR1 MNHEY, CDR2 SVGAGI. This CDR3 spans 15 amino acids. As to this clonotype: Its specificity is unknown.

Notes on the study in general: Multiple sclerosis, the disease with the least TCR clonal expansion, fell below healthy controls, whereas HTLV-1-associated myelopathy showed the most.

The cDNA was generated through 5'RACE incorporating 10-nucleotide random UMIs. Sequencing runs each yielded over 170 million TCR-beta sequences from 15-18 subjects. From the 5' RACE reads, TCRdb called clonotypes with MiXCR, one entry per CDR3 protein. The table shows roughly 61,000 distinct CDR3 sequences, with around a tenth occurring only once. Time point noted: longitudinal time-point 1 (baseline). This clonotype was obtained from a male donor with HTLV-1-associated myelopathy (HAM/TSP). Sequencing was done on a sample of PBMCs. The rearrangement links TRBV6-5 to TRBJ2-1; D call uncertain. Here the CDR3 reads CASSLDASSYNEQFF. For the CDR3, the DNA is TGTGCCAGCAGTTTGGACGCAAGCTCCTACAATGAGCAGTTCTTC.